The source of this T cell receptor (beta chain) is a study of human T cells and chemical hapten exposure. In TCRdb, the RACE reads were re-called with MiXCR into one record per CDR3 protein. The data contain more than 70,000 distinct CDR3 sequences, about an eighth of them seen just once; the ten biggest clones take up about 4%. Germline CDR1 is SGHNT and CDR2 is YENEEA. V was shortened by 4 bases and J by 10 bases, with 20 bases between the two germline ends. The CDR3 loop spans 15 amino acids. Indicated time point: patch test 1, 2 weeks after DPC sensitization. Described treatment: therapeutic diphenylcyclopropenone sensitization with weekly scalp DPC.

Sequencing used whole blood, obtained in connection with sensitization to the hapten diphenylcyclopropenone (DPC). This chain uses TRBV11-3 with TRBJ2-1; D is unresolved. This TCR was sampled from a woman in her sixties or seventies with alopecia areata. Some clones in this sample may be carry-over from other donors' samples. CDR3 sequence: CASSSVLSQWEEQFF. In nucleotides, the CDR3 is TGTGCCAGCAGCTCCGTTTTAAGTCAATGGGAAGAGCAGTTCTTC. The full variable domain, in which reference TRBV11-3 and TRBJ2-1 provide the parts outside the CDR3, is EAGVVQSPRYKIIEKKQPVAFWCNPISGHNTLYWYLQNLGQGPELLIRYENEEAVDDSQLPKDRFSAERLKGVDSTLKIQPAELGDSAVYLCASSSVLSQWEEQFFGPGTRLTVL.